One T cell receptor beta chain is described in this entry. The data originate from a study of blood T cell repertoires in COVID-19. Study-wide background: The United States, Italy and Spain were the sources of the acute and convalescent COVID-19 samples.

Participant reports of clinical history set cohort assignment. Germline V gene sequence: CDR1 SGHTA, CDR2 FQGNSA. V shed 3 bases, J shed 4 bases, and the junction held 6 bases outside the gene matches. CDR3 size: 15 residues. This table comes from immunoSEQ multiplex PCR, and its TCRdb copy is limited to in-frame clones, with some not included. The sample lists hundreds of thousands of clones; about 92% were seen once. This TCR was recovered from a man aged 55-75 years who had recovered from COVID-19. This rearrangement joins TRBV7-2 to TRBJ1-2, with TRBD1 identical over 9 bases. The sequenced sample was PBMCs or T cells enriched from blood (not recorded which). CDR3 in DNA: TGTGCCAGCAGCTTTGGACAGGGGCCCGCCTATGGCTACACCTTC. This sequence encodes CASSFGQGPAYGYTF.